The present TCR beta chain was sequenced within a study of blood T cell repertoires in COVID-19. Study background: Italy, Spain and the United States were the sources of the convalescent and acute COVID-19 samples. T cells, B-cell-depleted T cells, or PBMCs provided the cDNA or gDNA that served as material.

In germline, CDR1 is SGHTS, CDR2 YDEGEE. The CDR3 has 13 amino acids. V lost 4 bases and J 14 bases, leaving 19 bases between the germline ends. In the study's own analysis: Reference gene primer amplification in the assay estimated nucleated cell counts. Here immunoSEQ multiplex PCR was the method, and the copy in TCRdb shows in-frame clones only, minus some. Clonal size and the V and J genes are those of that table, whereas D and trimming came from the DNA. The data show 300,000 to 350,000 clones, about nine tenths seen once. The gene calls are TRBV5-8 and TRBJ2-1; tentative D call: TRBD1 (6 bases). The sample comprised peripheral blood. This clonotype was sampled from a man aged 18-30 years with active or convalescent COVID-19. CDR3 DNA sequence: TGTGCCAGCAGCCCGGGACACCCACTCGAGGAGTTCTTC. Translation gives CASSPGHPLEEFF.